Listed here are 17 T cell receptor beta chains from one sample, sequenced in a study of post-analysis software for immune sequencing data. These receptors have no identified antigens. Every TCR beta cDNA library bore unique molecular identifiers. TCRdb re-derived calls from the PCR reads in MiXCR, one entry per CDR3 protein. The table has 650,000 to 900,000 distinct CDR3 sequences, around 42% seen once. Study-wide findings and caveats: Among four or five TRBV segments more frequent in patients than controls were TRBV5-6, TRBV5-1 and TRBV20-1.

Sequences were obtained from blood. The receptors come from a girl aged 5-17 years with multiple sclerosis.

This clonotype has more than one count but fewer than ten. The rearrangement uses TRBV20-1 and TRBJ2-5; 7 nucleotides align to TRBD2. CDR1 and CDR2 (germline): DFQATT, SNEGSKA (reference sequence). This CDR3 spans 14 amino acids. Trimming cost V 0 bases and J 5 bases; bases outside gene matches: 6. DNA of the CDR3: TGCAGTGCTAGAGAGGGGAGGGGCTGGGAGACCCAGTACTTC. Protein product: CSAREGRGWETQYF.

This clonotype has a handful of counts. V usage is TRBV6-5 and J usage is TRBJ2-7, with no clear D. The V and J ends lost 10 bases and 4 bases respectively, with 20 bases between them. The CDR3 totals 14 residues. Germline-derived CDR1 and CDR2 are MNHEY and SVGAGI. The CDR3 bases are TGTGCCACCCAAGAGAATCGAGGCTTATACGAGCAGTACTTC. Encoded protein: CATQENRGLYEQYF.

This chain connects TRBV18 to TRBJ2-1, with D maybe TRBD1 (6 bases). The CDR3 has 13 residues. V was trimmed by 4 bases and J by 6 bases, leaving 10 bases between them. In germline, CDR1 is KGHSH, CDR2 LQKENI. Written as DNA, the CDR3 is TGTGCCAGCTCACTCGACAGGAGCAATGAGCAGTTCTTC. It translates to CASSLDRSNEQFF. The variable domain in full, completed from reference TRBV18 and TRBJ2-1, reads NAGVMQNPRHLVRRRGQEARLRCSPMKGHSHVYWYRQLPEEGLKFMVYLQKENIIDESGMPKERFSAEFPKEGPSILRIQQVVRGDSAAYFCASSLDRSNEQFFGPGTRLTVL.

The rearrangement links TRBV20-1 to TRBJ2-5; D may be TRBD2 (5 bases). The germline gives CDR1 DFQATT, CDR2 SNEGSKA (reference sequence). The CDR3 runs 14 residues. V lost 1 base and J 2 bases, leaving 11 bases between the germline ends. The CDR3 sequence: CSARVAGLQETQYF. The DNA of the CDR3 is TGCAGTGCTAGAGTTGCGGGCCTTCAAGAGACCCAGTACTTC.

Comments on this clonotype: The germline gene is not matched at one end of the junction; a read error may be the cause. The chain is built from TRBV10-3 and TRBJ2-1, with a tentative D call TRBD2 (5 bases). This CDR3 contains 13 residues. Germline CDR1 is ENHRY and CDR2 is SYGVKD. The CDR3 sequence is CAITEDSAYEQFF. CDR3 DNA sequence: TGTGCCATCACTGAGGACTCAGCCTATGAGCAGTTCTTC.

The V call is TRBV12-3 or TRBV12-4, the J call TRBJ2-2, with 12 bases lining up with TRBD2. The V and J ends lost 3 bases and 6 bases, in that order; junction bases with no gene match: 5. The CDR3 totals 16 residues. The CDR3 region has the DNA TGTGCCAGCAGTTTTTCTAGCGGGAGGGAGTCCGGGGAGCTGTTTTTT. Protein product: CASSFSSGRESGELFF.

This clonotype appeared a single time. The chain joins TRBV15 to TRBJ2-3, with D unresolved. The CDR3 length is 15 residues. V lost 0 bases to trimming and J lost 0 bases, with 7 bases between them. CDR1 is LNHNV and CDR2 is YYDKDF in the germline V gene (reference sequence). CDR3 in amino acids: CATSRDIGSTDTQYF. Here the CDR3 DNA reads TGTGCCACCAGCAGAGATATAGGAAGCACAGATACGCAGTATTTT.

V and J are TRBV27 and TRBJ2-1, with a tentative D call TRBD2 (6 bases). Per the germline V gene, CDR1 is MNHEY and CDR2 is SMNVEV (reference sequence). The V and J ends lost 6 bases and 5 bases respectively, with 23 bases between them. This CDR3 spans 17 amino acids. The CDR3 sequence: CASSQWRAGGDHNEQFF. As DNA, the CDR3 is TGTGCCAGCAGCCAATGGAGGGCAGGTGGGGACCACAATGAGCAGTTCTTC.

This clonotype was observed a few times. The CDR3 DNA reads TGCAGCGTTGTAACCTCAGATACGCAGTATTTT. This sequence encodes CSVVTSDTQYF. V and J are TRBV29-1 and TRBJ2-3; D is ambiguous. There are 11 residues in the CDR3. Trimming shortened V by 4 bases and J by 4 bases, and 6 bases separated the two germline ends. The germline V gene has CDR1 SQVTM and CDR2 ANQGSEA.

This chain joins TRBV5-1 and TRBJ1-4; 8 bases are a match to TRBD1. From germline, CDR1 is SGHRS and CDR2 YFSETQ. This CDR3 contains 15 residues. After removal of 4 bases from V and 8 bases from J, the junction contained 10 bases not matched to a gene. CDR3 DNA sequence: TGCGCCAGCAGCCCCTCGGGACAGGCGGACGAAAAACTGTTTTTT. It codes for CASSPSGQADEKLFF.

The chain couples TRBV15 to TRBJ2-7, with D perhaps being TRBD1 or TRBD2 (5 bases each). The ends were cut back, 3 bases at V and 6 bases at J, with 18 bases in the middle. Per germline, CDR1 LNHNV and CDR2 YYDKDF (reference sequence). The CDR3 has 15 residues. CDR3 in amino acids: CATSSLLGTVGEQYF. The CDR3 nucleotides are TGTGCCACCAGCAGCCTCTTAGGGACGGTCGGCGAGCAGTACTTC.

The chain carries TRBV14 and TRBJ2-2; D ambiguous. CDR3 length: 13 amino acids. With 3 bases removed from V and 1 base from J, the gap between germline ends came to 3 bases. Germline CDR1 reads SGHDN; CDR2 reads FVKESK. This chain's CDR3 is CASSHKNTGELFF. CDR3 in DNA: TGTGCCAGCAGCCATAAGAACACCGGGGAGCTGTTTTTT.

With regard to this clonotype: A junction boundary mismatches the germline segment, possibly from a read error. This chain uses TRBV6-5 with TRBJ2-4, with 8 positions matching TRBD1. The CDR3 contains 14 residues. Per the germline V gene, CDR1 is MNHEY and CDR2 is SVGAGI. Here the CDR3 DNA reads TGTGCCGGCAGTTTGACAGGGGATTCAGACATTCAGTACTTC. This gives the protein CAGSLTGDSDIQYF.

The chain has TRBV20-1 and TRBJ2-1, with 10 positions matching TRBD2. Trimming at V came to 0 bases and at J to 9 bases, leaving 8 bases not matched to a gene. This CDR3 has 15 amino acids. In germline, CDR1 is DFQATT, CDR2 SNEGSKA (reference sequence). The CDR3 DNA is TGCAGTGCTAGAGAGGGGACTAGCGCCTCGGGTGAGCAGTTCTTC. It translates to CSAREGTSASGEQFF.

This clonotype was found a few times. The CDR3 DNA reads TGTGCCATCAGCAACCGGGACGAAGCTTTCTTT. This sequence encodes CAISNRDEAFF. The genes are TRBV10-3 and TRBJ1-1, with D perhaps matching TRBD1 (5 bases). Trimming stripped 6 bases from V and 8 bases from J, with 10 bases between. The length of the CDR3 is 11 residues. CDR1 and CDR2 from the germline V gene are ENHRY and SYGVKD.

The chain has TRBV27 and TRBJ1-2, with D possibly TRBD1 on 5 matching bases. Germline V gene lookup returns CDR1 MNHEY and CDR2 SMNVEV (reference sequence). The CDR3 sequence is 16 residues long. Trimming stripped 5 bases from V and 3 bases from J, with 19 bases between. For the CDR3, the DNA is TGTGCCAGCAGTGACTTCTTGGGAAAGGGACACTATGGCTACACCTTC. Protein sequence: CASSDFLGKGHYGYTF.

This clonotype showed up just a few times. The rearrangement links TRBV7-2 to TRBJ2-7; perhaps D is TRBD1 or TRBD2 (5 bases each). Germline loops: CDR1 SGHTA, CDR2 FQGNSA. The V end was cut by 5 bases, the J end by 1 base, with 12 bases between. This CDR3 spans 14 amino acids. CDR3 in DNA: TGTGCCAGCAGCGCTCGGGACGGTTCCTACGAGCAGTACTTC. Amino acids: CASSARDGSYEQYF.